The rows below give T cell receptor beta chains drawn from one sample of a study of cytomegalovirus exposure and HLA in healthy donors. Sequencing used immunoSEQ multiplex PCR; TCRdb keeps in-frame clones, though not all of them. The table shows over 200,000 clones, with about 91% occurring only once. The sample consisted of PBMCs. All receptors come from a woman younger than 35 in good health and CMV-seronegative. Both conserved end residues are part of each CDR3. Each record gives: V gene, clone size, J gene, D gene, CDR3 protein, CDR3 DNA. The D gene is left open where the match is weak. A row's size may be missing; if present it is once, few, many or a size class.

v_call: TRBV5-1; clone_size: .; j_call: TRBJ2-7; d_call: .; cdr3_aa: CASSPLDSFSYEQYF; cdr3_nt: TGCGCCAGCAGCCCCTTGGACAGTTTTTCCTACGAGCAGTACTTC
v_call: TRBV5-6; clone_size: .; j_call: TRBJ2-7; d_call: .; cdr3_aa: CASTDLDTAYEQYF; cdr3_nt: TGTGCCAGCACCGACCTGGACACAGCCTACGAGCAGTACTTC
v_call: TRBV7-9; clone_size: .; j_call: TRBJ2-5; d_call: TRBD1; cdr3_aa: CASSPPVDRVHQETQYF; cdr3_nt: TGTGCCAGCAGCCCCCCCGTGGACAGGGTTCACCAAGAGACCCAGTACTTC
v_call: TRBV29-1; clone_size: .; j_call: TRBJ2-1; d_call: .; cdr3_aa: CSAPSLASSYNEQFF; cdr3_nt: TGCAGCGCCCCTTCCCTAGCCAGCTCCTACAATGAGCAGTTCTTC
v_call: TRBV7-8; clone_size: .; j_call: TRBJ2-5; d_call: TRBD1; cdr3_aa: CASSLRFPGQGETQYF; cdr3_nt: TGTGCCAGCAGCTTAAGATTCCCCGGACAGGGAGAGACCCAGTACTTC
v_call: TRBV6-4; clone_size: .; j_call: TRBJ1-1; d_call: .; cdr3_aa: CASSDHTDSTEAFF; cdr3_nt: TGTGCCAGCAGTGACCATACGGACAGCACTGAAGCTTTCTTT
v_call: TRBV5-1; clone_size: .; j_call: TRBJ2-3; d_call: TRBD1; cdr3_aa: CASRSGQASTDTQYF; cdr3_nt: TGCGCCAGCAGATCCGGACAGGCGTCCACAGATACGCAGTATTTT
v_call: TRBV7-3; clone_size: .; j_call: TRBJ2-3; d_call: .; cdr3_aa: CASSLVGGHTDTQYF; cdr3_nt: TGTGCCAGCAGCTTGGTGGGAGGCCACACAGATACGCAGTATTTT
v_call: TRBV7-8; clone_size: .; j_call: TRBJ2-7; d_call: TRBD2; cdr3_aa: CASSPGLAGGLSYEQYF; cdr3_nt: TGTGCCAGCAGCCCGGGACTAGCGGGAGGACTTTCCTACGAGCAGTACTTC
v_call: TRBV21-1; clone_size: .; j_call: TRBJ2-6; d_call: .; cdr3_aa: CASSKKQGSGANVLTF; cdr3_nt: TGTGCCAGCAGCAAAAAACAGGGTTCTGGGGCCAACGTCCTGACTTTC
v_call: TRBV2; clone_size: once; j_call: TRBJ2-3; d_call: TRBD1; cdr3_aa: CASWDRGSTDTQYF; cdr3_nt: TGTGCCAGCTGGGACAGGGGGAGCACAGATACGCAGTATTTT